These T cell receptor beta chains were read from a single sample in a study of beta chain features in type 1 diabetes. Assay: immunoSEQ multiplex PCR; the TCRdb copy retains only in-frame clones and omits some. The table includes 600,000 or so clones, over 13% detected once. Source material: naive CD4+ T cells from blood. The receptors shown here come from a man aged 18 to 30 with type 1 diabetes. CDR3s leave out the opening cysteine and the closing phenylalanine or tryptophan. The order of the fields is V gene, D gene, CDR3 protein. A D gene is named only where the DNA matches it firmly.

V: TRBV2
D: -
CDR3: ASRLGENTEAF

V: TRBV4-2
D: -
CDR3: ASSQGDHLPGNSPLH

V: TRBV30
D: -
CDR3: AKDSRISGVYGYT

V: TRBV29-1
D: -
CDR3: SVDRQGGEQY

V: TRBV7-2
D: TRBD2
CDR3: ASKIAGGLYEQY

V: TRBV30
D: TRBD1
CDR3: ASDYRGGSPLH

V: TRBV15
D: TRBD2
CDR3: ATSRVAGGNEQF

V: TRBV2
D: TRBD1
CDR3: ASRARLNRGRSEAF

V: TRBV5-1
D: -
CDR3: ASSGGAEEKLF

V: TRBV9
D: -
CDR3: ASSVGEGWGYT

V: TRBV18
D: -
CDR3: ASSPSKGTQY

V: TRBV18
D: -
CDR3: ASSPPKGAGLAMEETQY